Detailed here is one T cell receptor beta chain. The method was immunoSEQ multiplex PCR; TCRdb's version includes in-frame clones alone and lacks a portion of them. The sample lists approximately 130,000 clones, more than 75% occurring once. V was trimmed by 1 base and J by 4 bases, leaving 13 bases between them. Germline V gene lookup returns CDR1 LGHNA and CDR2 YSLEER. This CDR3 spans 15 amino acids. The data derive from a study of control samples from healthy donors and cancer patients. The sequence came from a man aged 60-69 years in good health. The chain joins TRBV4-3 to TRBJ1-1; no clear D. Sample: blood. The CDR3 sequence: CASSQGAEWSTEAFF. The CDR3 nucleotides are TGCGCCAGCAGCCAAGGGGCAGAATGGAGCACTGAAGCTTTCTTT.